This TCR beta chain stems from a study of CD8 T cells in Susac syndrome. Overall study results and limits: There was no clonal expansion in the CD4+ T cell repertoires of Susac syndrome.

Looked up from germline, CDR1 is LGHNA and CDR2 is YNFKEQ. J was trimmed by 2 bases and V by 3 bases; bases with no gene match: 10. The CDR3 totals 18 residues. TEMRA cells were FACS-enriched, while CD8+ and CD4+ T cells were negatively isolated. In this sample, this clonotype turned up once. What it binds is not known. The authors reverse transcribed 0.5 to 1 ug RNA with random hexamers. With immunoSEQ multiplex PCR, TCR beta CDR3 was amplified across 54 Vbeta and 13 Jbeta. From the immunoSEQ multiplex PCR reads, TCRdb called clonotypes with MiXCR, one entry per CDR3 protein. Of some 160,000 distinct CDR3 sequences listed, roughly 94% are singletons.

This chain uses TRBV4-2 with TRBJ2-7; TRBD2 matches at 13 bases. Specimen: CD4+ T cells from PBMCs. This TCR derives from a human donor with Susac syndrome. CDR3 DNA: TGTGCCAGCAGCCAGGCGGAAGGTGGGACTAGCGGGGCCTACGAGCAGTACTTC. Encoded protein: CASSQAEGGTSGAYEQYF.